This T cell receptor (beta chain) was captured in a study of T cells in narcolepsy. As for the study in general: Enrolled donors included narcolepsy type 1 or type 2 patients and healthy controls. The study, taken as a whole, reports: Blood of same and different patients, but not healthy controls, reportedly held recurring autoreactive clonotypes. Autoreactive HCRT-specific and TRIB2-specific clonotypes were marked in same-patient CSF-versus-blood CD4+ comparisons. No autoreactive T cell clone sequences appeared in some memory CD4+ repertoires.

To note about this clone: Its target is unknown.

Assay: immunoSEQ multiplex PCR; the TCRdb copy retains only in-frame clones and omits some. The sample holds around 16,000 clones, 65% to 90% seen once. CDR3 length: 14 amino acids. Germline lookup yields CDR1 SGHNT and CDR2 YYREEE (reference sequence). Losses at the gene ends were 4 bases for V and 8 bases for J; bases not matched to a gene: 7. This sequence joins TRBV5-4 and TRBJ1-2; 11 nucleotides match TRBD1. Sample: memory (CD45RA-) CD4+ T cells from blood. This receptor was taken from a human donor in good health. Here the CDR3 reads CASSRGQGEDGYTF. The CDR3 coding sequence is TGTGCCAGCAGCCGGGGACAGGGGGAGGACGGCTACACCTTC.